These 20 T cell receptor beta chains originate from one sample sequenced in a study of cytomegalovirus exposure and HLA in healthy donors. Vbeta (60) and Jbeta (13) primers were used in the PCR. Using immunoSEQ multiplex PCR, the repertoire was profiled, and TCRdb retains in-frame clones only, with some absent. This sample's clone table lists over 60,000 clones. What was sequenced was PBMCs. These receptors were obtained from a female donor in good health and CMV-seropositive.

The rearrangement links TRBV7-9 to TRBJ2-1; TRBD2 aligns across 7 bases. Trimming took 1 base from V and 8 from J; bases not matched to a gene: 11. Germline lookup yields CDR1 SEHNR and CDR2 FQNEAQ (reference sequence). The CDR3 contains 16 residues. For the CDR3, the DNA is TGTGCCAGCAGCTTAGGTCGGCGAGCGGGAATCGATGAGCAGTTCTTC. Translation gives CASSLGRRAGIDEQFF.

The CDR3 coding sequence is TGTGCCAGCAGTGAATTCGATGAGCAGTTCTTC. This gives the protein CASSEFDEQFF. The chain carries TRBV6-1 and TRBJ2-1, with D unresolved. The CDR3 has 11 amino acids. V lost 2 bases and J lost 8, with 4 bases in between. The germline gives CDR1 MNHNS, CDR2 SASEGT.

The J gene is TRBJ2-7, the V gene TRBV6-5, with a tentative D call TRBD1 (5 bases). This CDR3 comprises 15 residues. Germline values: CDR1 MNHEY, CDR2 SVGAGI. Trimming pared 0 bases from V and 4 bases from J, leaving 13 bases between. CDR3 sequence: CASSYSKGHLYEQYF. The CDR3 DNA reads TGTGCCAGCAGTTACTCGAAAGGACACCTATACGAGCAGTACTTC.

The V and J genes are TRBV19 and TRBJ1-1; D gene uncertain. V was trimmed by 11 bases and J by 1 base, leaving 8 bases between them. CDR1 is LNHDA and CDR2 is SQIVND in the germline V gene (reference sequence). The CDR3 is 11 residues long. The CDR3 region is CARGSNTEAFF. The CDR3 region has the DNA TGTGCCCGAGGATCGAACACTGAAGCTTTCTTT. Drawing the rest from reference TRBV19 and TRBJ1-1, the complete variable domain is DGGITQSPKYLFRKEGQNVTLSCEQNLNHDAMYWYRQDPGQGLRLIYYSQIVNDFQKGDIAEGYSVSREKKESFPLTVTSAQKNPTAFYLCARGSNTEAFFGQGTRLTVV.

This rearrangement joins TRBV4-3 to TRBJ2-5, with a weak D call TRBD2 (6 bases). V lost 4 bases to trimming and J lost 1 base, with 10 bases between them. Germline CDR1 reads LGHNA; CDR2 reads YSLEER. This CDR3 region has 14 residues. CDR3 in amino acids: CASSLAGLQETQYF. The CDR3 DNA is TGCGCCAGCAGCCTCGCGGGGCTCCAAGAGACCCAGTACTTC.

The V call is TRBV7-8, the J call TRBJ1-1; maybe TRBD1 (6 bases). There are 14 residues in the CDR3. From germline, CDR1 is SGHVS and CDR2 FQNEAQ. Trimming shortened V by 4 bases and J by 2 bases, and 11 bases separated the two germline ends. This CDR3 is CASSSKQGNTEAFF. Written as DNA, the CDR3 is TGTGCCAGCAGCTCCAAACAGGGTAACACTGAAGCTTTCTTT.

The genes are TRBV30 and TRBJ1-2; no clear D gene. The V end lost 4 bases, the J end lost 0 bases, and 21 bases lay between the germline ends. The CDR3 loop spans 17 amino acids. Per germline, CDR1 GTSNPN and CDR2 SVGIG (reference sequence). The CDR3 protein is CAWKRAGVVTSNYGYTF. In DNA form, the CDR3 reads TGTGCCTGGAAGCGGGCAGGCGTCGTAACATCTAACTATGGCTACACCTTC.

The chain carries TRBV5-8 and TRBJ2-7; 8 nucleotides agree with TRBD1. CDR1 is SGHTS and CDR2 is YDEGEE in the germline V gene. The CDR3 length is 15 residues. V dropped 0 bases and J dropped 3; count of bases not matched to a gene: 5. The CDR3 DNA is TGTGCCAGCAGCTTGGGGGACAGGCCTCACTACGAGCAGTACTTC. It encodes CASSLGDRPHYEQYF.

V and J are TRBV7-2 and TRBJ2-1; a possible D gene is TRBD1 (6 bases). Germline CDR1 and CDR2: SGHTA and FQGNSA. This CDR3 is built from 15 residues. Trimming took 7 bases from V and 3 from J, leaving 16 bases between them. This chain's CDR3 is CASIASRTDYNEQFF. CDR3 sequence (DNA): TGTGCCAGCATCGCCAGTCGGACAGACTACAATGAGCAGTTCTTC.

The chain recombines TRBV5-1 with TRBJ2-1; 8 positions agree with TRBD1. The length of the CDR3 is 15 residues. Germline values: CDR1 SGHRS, CDR2 YFSETQ. V gave up 2 bases and J gave up 0 bases; unmatched junction bases: 1. CDR3 sequence: CASSLDRGSYNEQFF. CDR3 DNA sequence: TGCGCCAGCAGCTTAGACAGGGGCTCCTACAATGAGCAGTTCTTC.

The rearrangement links TRBV5-1 to TRBJ2-1, with 13 bases aligning to TRBD2. The J segment lost 0 bases and the V segment lost 1 base, leaving 19 bases of the junction unmatched. The CDR3 loop spans 23 amino acids. Per the germline V gene, CDR1 is SGHRS and CDR2 is YFSETQ. For the CDR3, the DNA is TGCGCCAGCAGCTTGAGAGGCCCCGGGGGAACTACTAGCGGGAGGGGCTCCTACAATGAGCAGTTCTTC. Translation gives CASSLRGPGGTTSGRGSYNEQFF.

V gene TRBV28 combines with J gene TRBJ1-2; D unclear. V shed 3 bases and J shed 3 bases, with 14 bases lying between them. CDR1 MDHEN and CDR2 SYDVKM come from the germline V gene. This CDR3 comprises 15 residues. The CDR3 nucleotides are TGTGCCAGCAGTTTCACTGGTCGGGGATACTATGGCTACACCTTC. It encodes CASSFTGRGYYGYTF.

V and J are TRBV29-1 and TRBJ1-1; D unresolved. V dropped 4 bases and J dropped 5 bases, with 11 bases sitting between them. The CDR3 is 12 amino acids. The germline V gene encodes CDR1 SQVTM and CDR2 ANQGSEA. The CDR3 sequence: CSVGKGGTEAFF. The CDR3 DNA reads as TGCAGCGTTGGGAAGGGAGGGACTGAAGCTTTCTTT.

The CDR3, as DNA: TGTGCCTGGAGTGTACGGCTAGCGGGAGATGCCGGGGAGCTGTTTTTT. This encodes CAWSVRLAGDAGELFF. The chain links TRBV30 to TRBJ2-2, with 10 bases matching TRBD2. Germline V gene data show CDR1 as GTSNPN and CDR2 as SVGIG (reference sequence). CDR3 length: 16 residues. The trim removed 0 bases at V and 6 bases at J, leaving 7 bases unmatched.

This sequence joins TRBV7-9 and TRBJ2-1, with D perhaps TRBD2 (5 bases). The V gene's germline CDR1 is SEHNR and CDR2 FQNEAQ (reference sequence). Trimming took 1 base from V and 8 from J, leaving 6 bases between them. The CDR3 length is 12 residues. DNA of the CDR3: TGTGCCAGCAGCTTAGTCGGGGATGAGCAGTTCTTC. Protein: CASSLVGDEQFF.

V is TRBV4-3 and J is TRBJ1-1; D might be TRBD1 (6 bases). CDR3 length: 15 amino acids. CDR1 LGHNA and CDR2 YSLEER come from the germline V gene. V lost 1 base and J 2 bases, leaving 11 bases between the germline ends. The CDR3 loop is CASSQGTVGNTEAFF. The CDR3 nucleotides read TGCGCCAGCAGCCAAGGGACAGTCGGAAACACTGAAGCTTTCTTT.

The V gene is TRBV29-1, the J gene TRBJ1-2; TRBD1 matches at 9 bases. The germline CDR1 and CDR2 sequences are SQVTM and ANQGSEA. V lost 7 bases and J lost 6; bases outside the gene matches: 3. The CDR3 is made up of 11 amino acids. In DNA, the CDR3 is TGCAGCGATCGACAGGGGGATGGCTACACCTTC. Translating gives CSDRQGDGYTF. The whole variable domain, filled in from reference TRBV29-1 and TRBJ1-2, reads SAVISQKPSRDICQRGTSLTIQCQVDSQVTMMFWYRQQPGQSLTLIATANQGSEATYESGFVIDKFPISRPNLTFSTLTVSNMSPEDSSIYLCSDRQGDGYTFGSGTRLTVV.

The chain combines TRBV28 with TRBJ2-3; TRBD2 agrees at 14 bases. CDR3 length: 15 amino acids. CDR1 is MDHEN, CDR2 SYDVKM, per germline. Trimming at V came to 6 bases and at J to 10 bases, leaving 9 bases not matched to a gene. The CDR3 sequence is CASSRTSGRSFAQYF. The CDR3 DNA reads as TGTGCCAGCAGCCGGACTAGCGGGAGGTCCTTTGCGCAGTATTTT.

The chain has TRBV7-9 and TRBJ1-5, with D tentatively TRBD1 (5 bases). CDR1 is SEHNR, CDR2 FQNEAQ, per germline (reference sequence). V was clipped by 2 bases and J by 6 bases, with 8 bases between them. The CDR3 consists of 13 residues. The CDR3 DNA follows: TGTGCCAGCAGCTTACAGGGAACTCAGCCCCAGCATTTT. Translation: CASSLQGTQPQHF.

This chain uses TRBV28 with TRBJ1-5; D is possibly TRBD1 (5 bases). This CDR3 region has 14 residues. Germline CDR1 and CDR2: MDHEN and SYDVKM. The V and J ends lost 4 bases and 4 bases respectively, with 11 bases between them. The CDR3 bases are TGTGCCAGCAGTTCGGGAGGGGCGAATCAGCCCCAGCATTTT. This translates into CASSSGGANQPQHF. The full variable domain, its missing parts supplied by reference TRBV28 and TRBJ1-5, is DVKVTQSSRYLVKRTGEKVFLECVQDMDHENMFWYRQDPGLGLRLIYFSYDVKMKEKGDIPEGYSVSREKKERFSLILESASTNQTSMYLCASSSGGANQPQHFGDGTRLSIL.